The 5 T cell receptor beta chains in this list originate from one sample, sequenced in a study of tumor-infiltrating lymphocytes in primary liver carcinoma. Unsorted bulk tissue of about 20-32 mg yielded co-extracted RNA and DNA. Constant-region priming of around 500 ng total RNA yielded TCR beta cDNA. Modified slightly, ARM-PCR produced TCR beta libraries over three nested multiplex PCR rounds. The first two PCR rounds used TRBV1-TRBV30 primers with a Cbeta primer, 10 cycles each. TCRdb processed the multiplex PCR reads anew with MiXCR; each CDR3 protein has one entry. The sample has tens of thousands of distinct CDR3 sequences, 75% seen once; the top ten hold over 30%. The source material was tumor-adjacent normal liver tissue. The receptors come from a woman younger than 45 with primary liver carcinoma and hepatitis B virus infection.

Remarks on this clonotype: The germline gene is not matched at one end of the junction; a read error may be the cause. The gene calls are TRBV11-2 and TRBJ2-3; D possibly corresponds to TRBD1 (5 bases). This CDR3 is 15 amino acids long. CDR1 SGHAT and CDR2 FQNNGV come from the germline V gene. In DNA form, the CDR3 reads TGTGCTAGCAGCTCAGGGTTGGGGCTAGAAGATACGCATTATTTT. Its translation: CASSSGLGLEDTHYF. Full variable domain (remainder filled in from reference TRBV11-2 and TRBJ2-3): EAGVAQSPRYKIIEKRQSVAFWCNPISGHATLYWYQQILGQGPKLLIQFQNNGVVDDSQLPKDRFSAERLKGVDSTLKIQPAKLEDSAVYLCASSSGLGLEDTHYFGPGTRLTVL.

Details on this clonotype: Its ends do not fully match the called genes, so a read error is possible. The genes are TRBV7-8 and TRBJ2-1; the D gene is possibly TRBD2 (6 bases). Germline loops: CDR1 SGHVS, CDR2 FQNEAQ. The CDR3 covers 16 residues. The CDR3 region has the DNA TGTGCCAGGAGCCCCCCCCGGGGCGGAGGGTACAATCAGCAGTTCTTC. It codes for CARSPPRGGGYNQQFF.

This clonotype was seen many times. The V and J genes are TRBV2 and TRBJ2-5; 11 positions match TRBD1. This CDR3 has 13 residues. V gave up 6 bases and J gave up 4 bases; unmatched junction bases: 1. The germline gives CDR1 SNHLY, CDR2 FYNNEI. This chain's CDR3 is CASRGTGGETQYF. The CDR3 DNA sequence: TGTGCCAGCAGAGGGACAGGGGGAGAGACCCAGTACTTC.

This clonotype was seen only once. This rearrangement joins TRBV11-2 to TRBJ2-7, with D perhaps matching TRBD2 (6 bases). The V gene lost 7 bases and the J gene lost 2 bases, with 12 bases spanning the gap. This CDR3 is 13 amino acids long. Germline CDR1 and CDR2: SGHAT and FQNNGV. CDR3 DNA: TGTGCCAGCATTGGGGACTGGGCCTACGAGCAGTACTTC. Translation gives CASIGDWAYEQYF.

The chain carries TRBV4-2 and TRBJ1-6; 9 bases are shared with TRBD1. The CDR3 totals 15 residues. After removal of 1 base from V and 14 bases from J, the junction contained 9 bases not matched to a gene. In germline, CDR1 is LGHNA, CDR2 YNFKEQ. The CDR3 region has the DNA TGTGCCAGCAGCCAAGGGGACAGGGAATACAAATCCCTCCACTTT. Translation gives CASSQGDREYKSLHF.